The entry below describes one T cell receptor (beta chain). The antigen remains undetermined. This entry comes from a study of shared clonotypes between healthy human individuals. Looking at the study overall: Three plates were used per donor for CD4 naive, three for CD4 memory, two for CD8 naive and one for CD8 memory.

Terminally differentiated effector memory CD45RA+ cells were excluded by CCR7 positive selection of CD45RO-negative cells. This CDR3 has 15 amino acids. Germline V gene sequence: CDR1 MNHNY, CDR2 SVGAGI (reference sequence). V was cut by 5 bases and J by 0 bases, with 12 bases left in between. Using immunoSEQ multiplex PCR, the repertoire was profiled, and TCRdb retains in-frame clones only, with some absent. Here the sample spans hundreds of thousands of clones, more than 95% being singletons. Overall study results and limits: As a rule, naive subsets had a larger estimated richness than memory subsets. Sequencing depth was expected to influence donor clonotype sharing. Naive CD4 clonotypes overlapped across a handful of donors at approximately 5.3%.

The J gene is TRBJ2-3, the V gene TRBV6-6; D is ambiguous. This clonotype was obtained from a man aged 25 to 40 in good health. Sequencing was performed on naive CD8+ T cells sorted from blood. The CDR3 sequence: CASSNEESSTDTQYF. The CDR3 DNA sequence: TGTGCCAGCAGTAACGAAGAAAGTAGCACAGATACGCAGTATTTT.